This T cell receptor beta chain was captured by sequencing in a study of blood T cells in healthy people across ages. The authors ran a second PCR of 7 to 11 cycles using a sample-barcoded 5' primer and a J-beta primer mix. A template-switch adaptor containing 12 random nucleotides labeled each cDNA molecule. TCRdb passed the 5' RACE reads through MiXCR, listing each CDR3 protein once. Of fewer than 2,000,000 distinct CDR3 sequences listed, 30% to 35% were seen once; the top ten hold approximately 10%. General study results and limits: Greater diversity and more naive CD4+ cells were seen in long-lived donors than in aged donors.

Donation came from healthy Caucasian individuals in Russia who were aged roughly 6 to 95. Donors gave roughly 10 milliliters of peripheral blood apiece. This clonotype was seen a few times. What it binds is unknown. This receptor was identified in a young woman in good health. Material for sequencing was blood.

CDR3: CASSRYDPETQYF. Written as DNA, the CDR3 is TGTGCCAGCAGCCGCTATGACCCGGAGACCCAGTACTTC. The V and J genes are TRBV3-1 and TRBJ2-5, with D hard to call. The CDR3 covers 13 residues. Germline assignment: CDR1 LGHDT and CDR2 YNNKEL (reference sequence). Between the trimmed V and J ends, which lost 4 bases and 5 bases, there was a span of 11 bases.